Below, one TCR beta chain is given with its context. Its antigen is not known. The CDR3 is 14 amino acids. Germline values: CDR1 SGHRS, CDR2 YFSETQ. V was clipped by 0 bases and J by 4 bases; unmatched bases: 2. The data were taken from a study of OX40 agonist ivuxolimab in advanced cancers. The wider study: Ivuxolimab was administered intravenously to patients at 0.01 to 10 mg/kg every 2 weeks. Hepatocellular carcinoma, melanoma, renal cell or head and neck cancer occurred in dose-escalation patients. General study results and limits: No determination was made of the antigen specificity of the expanded peripheral T cells.

Assay: immunoSEQ multiplex PCR; the TCRdb copy retains only in-frame clones and omits some. The repertoire consists of 69,000 or so clones, with roughly 85% occurring once and the leading ten covering roughly 0.8%. The sample consisted of CD4+ or CD8+ T cells sorted from blood, taken in a trial of the OX40 agonist ivuxolimab. The chain is built from TRBV5-1 and TRBJ1-2, with 8 bases identical to TRBD1. The receptor comes from an adult with an advanced solid tumor such as melanoma, head and neck, liver or kidney cancer. This chain's CDR3 is CASSLDRGSYGYTF. The CDR3 DNA reads as TGCGCCAGCAGCTTGGACAGGGGGAGCTATGGCTACACCTTC.